The entry below gives a single T cell receptor (beta chain) sequence along with its context. The data originate from a study of T cell changes during pregnancy in multiple sclerosis. Sequencing used immunoSEQ multiplex PCR; TCRdb keeps in-frame clones, though not all of them. The repertoire consists of around 75,000 clones, with more than 70% occurring once and the leading ten covering over 0.8%. In germline, CDR1 is MNHNS, CDR2 SASEGT. The CDR3 extends over 15 amino acids. Trimming at V came to 2 bases and at J to 1 base, leaving 0 bases not matched to a gene. The gene calls are TRBV6-1 and TRBJ2-2; TRBD2 matches 8 bases. This sample comprised peripheral blood, obtained in the first trimester of pregnancy. The TCR was taken from a female donor in good health, enrolled as a control in a pregnancy study. CDR3 sequence reads: CASSELAGNTGELFF. The CDR3 coding sequence is TGTGCCAGCAGTGAACTAGCGGGGAACACCGGGGAGCTGTTTTTT.